This TCR beta chain was profiled in a study of metastatic and nonmetastatic thyroid tumors. The study's findings and limits: In both blood and tumor samples, TCR beta diversity was reported significantly higher for malignant than benign nodules.

Patients had received no treatment of any kind before thyroid surgery. The CDR3 covers 12 residues. V gave up 0 bases and J gave up 13 bases; unmatched junction bases: 6. Germline V CDR1 and CDR2: MNHEY, SVGEGT. This clone is categorized as medium-sized (0.01 to 0.1%). Its antigen is still unknown. Via MiXCR, TCRdb re-called the PCR reads. The sample consists of some 28,000 clones, 20% to 25% of them appearing once. The sample taken for sequencing was blood. The origin of this receptor is a female donor with papillary thyroid cancer or a benign thyroid nodule (not recorded which). Some clones in this sample may be carry-over from other donors' samples. This rearrangement joins TRBV6-2 or TRBV6-3 to TRBJ2-7; 7 nucleotides match TRBD1. The chain's CDR3 is CASSYSGQRHYF. In nucleotides, the CDR3 is TGTGCCAGCAGTTACTCGGGACAGAGGCATTACTTC.